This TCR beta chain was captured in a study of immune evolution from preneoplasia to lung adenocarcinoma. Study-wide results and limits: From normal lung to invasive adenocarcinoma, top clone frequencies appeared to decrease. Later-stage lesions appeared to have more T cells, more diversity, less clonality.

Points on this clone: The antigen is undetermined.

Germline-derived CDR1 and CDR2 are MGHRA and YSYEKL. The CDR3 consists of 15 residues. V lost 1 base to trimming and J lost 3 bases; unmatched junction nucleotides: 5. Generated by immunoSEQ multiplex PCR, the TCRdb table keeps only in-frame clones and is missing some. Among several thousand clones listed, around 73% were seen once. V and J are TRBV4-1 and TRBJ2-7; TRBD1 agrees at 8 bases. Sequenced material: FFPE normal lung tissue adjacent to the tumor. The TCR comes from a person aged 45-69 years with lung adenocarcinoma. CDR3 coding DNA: TGCGCCAGCAGCCAAGTGGGGACAGGAGACTACGAGCAGTACTTC. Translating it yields CASSQVGTGDYEQYF.